This T cell receptor beta chain was obtained from a study of T cells in Graves' hyperthyroidism and ophthalmopathy (dated by TCRdb to the late 2010s). Study-level background: Peripheral blood samples were taken at the time of initial diagnosis, prior to any treatment. TCR V-J signatures able to tell the groups apart were searched for in a discovery cohort of more than 90 patients, of whom fewer than 45 had Graves' ophthalmopathy and around 57 had stable Graves' hyperthyroidism. Whether ophthalmopathy could be predicted prospectively was tested in an independent validation cohort made up of under 20 hyperthyroidism patients plus 17 patients who later progressed to ophthalmopathy. The 85 to 100 discovery patients were randomly split 7:3 into training and test sets. In more than five Graves' hyperthyroidism patients, the study also compared T-cell repertoires from thyroid tissue with T-cell repertoires from blood. After blood sampling, hyperthyroidism patients were treated with methimazole at a starting dose of 30 mg daily, and ophthalmopathy patients were treated with high-dose intravenous methylprednisolone. The paper describes TCR Vbeta CDR3 sequencing of roughly 130 peripheral blood samples, made up of about 41 ophthalmopathy patients, approximately 73 hyperthyroidism patients and 17 progressor patients.

TCR beta CDR3 regions were amplified from RNA transcripts. A first-round RT-PCR of the TCR CDR3 used the HTBI primer set with the Qiagen OneStep RT-PCR kit. The libraries were constructed in a second round of multiplex PCR and then size-selected and purified. The libraries were sequenced on an Illumina HiSeq2000 using paired-end 100 bp reads. The published analysis was carried out like this. Raw data were processed with SOAPnuke, discarding reads with adapters, uncalled bases, mean Phred below 15, or no exact constant-primer or identifier match. High-quality paired reads were merged with COPE v1.2.5, and unique nucleotide sequences were defined as clonotypes. MiTCR v1.1 was used to align clonotypes to the IMGT TRBV, TRBD and TRBJ reference segments. Analysis was restricted to V-J combinations with a frequency above 0.0001, which covered 98% to 99.2% of repertoires. The TCS score was defined as the ratio of F50 (clonal expansion) to E x V (chaos), calculated using BLOSUM62-based TCRdist between CDR3 peptides within each V-J. Welch's t-statistics and random forest reduced around 510 V-J features to under 15, which were used in a naive Bayes classifier (R e1071). TCRdb trimmed the raw reads at Q25, called clones with MiXCR and kept productive beta chains. Entries that share a CDR3 protein sequence are merged under the most common genes and DNA. TCRdb, not the authors, supplied the V and J calls. Recorded for this sample are a few hundred thousand distinct CDR3 sequences; around a sixth of them occurred a single time. The ten biggest clones cover around 7.5% of the sample.

Reading the germline V gene gives CDR1 MNHEY and CDR2 SVGEGT. From the cysteine through the phenylalanine, the CDR3 covers 15 amino acids. Only CDR3 DNA remains: 45 bases, in frame from the first base. At the junction V is shortened by 4 bases and J by 2 bases, with 14 bases in between. This clonotype was seen at least ten times. Its target antigen remains unknown. Base-call qualities are not available, and no considerably larger clone is one nucleotide away. Graves' hyperthyroidism was defined as stable when no progression to ophthalmopathy occurred over 18 months of follow-up. Hyperthyroidism patients were newly diagnosed, had a disease duration of under 2 months, and were aged 18 to 65 years. Exclusion was applied to patients with uncontrolled infections, other autoimmune diseases, pregnancy or lactation. Diagnoses relied on clinical symptoms, serum thyroxine and TRAb, thyroid ultrasound and orbital computed tomography. PBMCs were separated from about 10 ml of fresh peripheral blood using Ficoll-Paque density gradient centrifugation. Total RNA was extracted using Trizol reagent, and RNA quality was assessed on an Agilent 2100 Bioanalyzer.

Study-level results and caveats: No statistical method was used to fix the sample size in advance, and group allocation was not hidden from the investigators. Most expanded thyroid clonotypes (frequency above 0.001) were also detected in blood, a finding suggesting that blood repertoires may reflect thyroid immune responses. In validation, progression to ophthalmopathy was predicted by the model with nearly 71% sensitivity and roughly 76% specificity, a median of roughly six months before onset. Ophthalmopathy was separated from stable hyperthyroidism by a 13 V-J signature model, with around 90% sensitivity and 81% to 83% specificity obtained in cross-validation and 80%/75% obtained in testing.

The TCR comes from a woman aged 25-40 years with Graves' hyperthyroidism. The sequenced material came from blood. The rearrangement joined TRBV6-2 or TRBV6-3 to TRBJ1-1, with no reliable assignment of the D segment. The CDR3 here reads CASSSIGRVNTEAFF. The DNA sequence reads TGTGCCAGCAGTTCGATTGGACGGGTCAACACTGAAGCTTTCTTT.